Each of the 20 T cell receptor beta chains below was sequenced from the same sample in a study of blood T cells in healthy people across ages. It was with a sample-barcoded 5' primer and a J-beta primer mix that a second PCR of about 6 to 12 cycles was run. Each CDR3 protein gets one entry after TCRdb re-called the 5' RACE reads with MiXCR. The sample lists 1.5 million to 2 million distinct CDR3 sequences, about 49% seen once, with approximately 2.1% in the top ten. The sample consisted of blood. Receptors originate from a middle-aged woman in good health.

The V call is TRBV2, the J call TRBJ2-1; D remains unclear. Germline V gene lookup returns CDR1 SNHLY and CDR2 FYNNEI. The CDR3 sequence is 11 residues long. The germline V and J ends were trimmed by 8 bases and 6 bases, with 8 bases remaining between them. CDR3: CASLTSNEQFF. The CDR3 coding sequence is TGTGCCAGCTTGACCAGCAATGAGCAGTTCTTC.

This clonotype occurred a few times. The chain uses TRBV13 and TRBJ2-3; no clear D gene. V was pared by 4 bases and J by 0 bases, with 11 bases between. CDR3 length: 15 residues. Per germline, CDR1 PRHDT and CDR2 FYEKMQ (reference sequence). CDR3 sequence (DNA): TGTGCCAGCAGCTACAAAACGAGTAGCACAGATACGCAGTATTTT. Its translation is CASSYKTSSTDTQYF.

This rearrangement joins TRBV9 to TRBJ2-3; TRBD2 matches at 11 bases. The ends lost 4 bases at V and 3 bases at J; junction bases unmatched: 10. This CDR3 contains 17 residues. Germline CDR1 reads SGDLS; CDR2 reads YYNGEE. The CDR3 nucleotides read TGTGCCAGCAGCATAGTACCGGGACTAGCGGCAACAGATACGCAGTATTTT. Translation: CASSIVPGLAATDTQYF.

In this sample, this clonotype turned up many times. V and J are TRBV4-3 and TRBJ2-7; 8 positions match TRBD2. V shed 1 base, J shed 5 bases, and the junction held 16 bases outside the gene matches. This CDR3 comprises 18 residues. In germline, CDR1 is LGHNA, CDR2 YSLEER. The DNA of the CDR3 is TGCGCCAGCAGCCAAGCTTTAGGGGGTATAGCGGGGAGCAACGAGCAGTACTTC. This sequence encodes CASSQALGGIAGSNEQYF.

The V call is TRBV7-2, the J call TRBJ1-4; TRBD1 is a possible D gene (5 bases). Germline loops: CDR1 SGHTA, CDR2 FQGNSA. The CDR3 totals 14 residues. Trimming removed 0 bases at V and 12 bases at J, with 14 bases between. DNA of the CDR3: TGTGCCAGCAGCTTAGCGCGAGGGGATGAGGAACTGTTTTTT. It is translated as CASSLARGDEELFF.

This sequence joins TRBV7-9 and TRBJ1-2; no definite D call. Germline assignment: CDR1 SEHNR and CDR2 FQNEAQ (reference sequence). This CDR3 comprises 14 residues. V shed 3 bases and J shed 7 bases, with 15 bases lying between them. As DNA, the CDR3 is TGTGCCAGCAGCTTGCGAGGAAACGTTGGTGGCTACACCTTC. The encoded protein is CASSLRGNVGGYTF.

The V gene is TRBV6-2 or TRBV6-3, the J gene TRBJ2-7, with 8 bases aligning to TRBD2. Germline CDR1 and CDR2: MNHEY and SVGEGT. Trimming took 3 bases from V and 4 from J; bases not matched to a gene: 8. The CDR3 loop spans 15 amino acids. The CDR3 reads CASSYQAGGPYEQYF. The CDR3 bases are TGTGCCAGCAGTTATCAGGCGGGGGGCCCGTACGAGCAGTACTTC.

About this clonotype: A junction boundary mismatches the germline segment, possibly from a read error. This chain links TRBV5-1 with TRBJ2-7; 7 bases align to TRBD2. This CDR3 has 14 amino acids. The germline V gene has CDR1 SGHRS and CDR2 YFSETQ. As DNA, the CDR3 is TGCGCCAGCAGCATTAGCGGGTTAGTCAACGAGCGGTACTTC. Translating gives CASSISGLVNERYF.

In regard to this clonotype: Since a much larger clone is just one base distant, this may be a read error. The gene calls are TRBV9 and TRBJ2-5; 9 nucleotides match TRBD2. CDR3 length: 16 residues. From germline, CDR1 is SGDLS and CDR2 YYNGEE. CDR3 residues: CASGVELAGGQETQYF. The CDR3 DNA follows: TGTGCCAGCGGCGTAGAGTTGGCGGGGGGGCAAGAGACCCAGTACTTC.

The genes are TRBV10-3 and TRBJ2-1, with a possible D match to TRBD1 (6 bases). This CDR3 is built from 17 residues. V lost 2 bases, J lost 2 bases, and 16 bases lay in between. The germline CDR1 and CDR2 sequences are ENHRY and SYGVKD. The CDR3 DNA follows: TGTGCCATCAGTGAGGGCACCGGGACATTGCCCTACAATGAGCAGTTCTTC. It codes for CAISEGTGTLPYNEQFF.

This chain joins TRBV5-1 and TRBJ2-3; D unresolved. Germline V gene lookup returns CDR1 SGHRS and CDR2 YFSETQ. The CDR3 contains 14 residues. V lost 4 bases and J lost 5, with 14 bases in between. CDR3 DNA: TGCGCCAGCAGCCGGACGTTTAGGAGAGATACGCAGTATTTT. Its protein product is CASSRTFRRDTQYF.

Details on this clonotype: A read error may account for a junction end that differs from germline. The chain links TRBV28 to TRBJ1-4; D may be TRBD1 (5 bases). CDR3 length equals 17 residues. The germline V gene encodes CDR1 MDHEN and CDR2 SYDVKM. CDR3 bases: TGTGTCAGCAGTTCATCGGGACGGGACTCTCTTAATGAAAAACTGTTTTTT. Its protein product is CVSSSSGRDSLNEKLFF.

The rearrangement links TRBV11-2 to TRBJ2-1; 11 bases fit TRBD2. The V gene end was trimmed by 3 bases and the J gene end by 7 bases; junction bases not matched to a gene: 5. The CDR3 has 15 amino acids. CDR1 is SGHAT, CDR2 FQNNGV, per germline. The CDR3 coding sequence is TGTGCCAGCAGCTTTAGCGGGGGGGCTTGGAATGAGCAGTTCTTC. Translated, it gives CASSFSGGAWNEQFF.

The chain is built from TRBV25-1 and TRBJ2-4, with TRBD2 identical over 15 bases. Germline V gives CDR1 MGHDK, CDR2 SYGVNS. V gave up 3 bases and J gave up 8 bases; unmatched junction bases: 8. The CDR3 spans 17 residues. Here the CDR3 DNA reads TGTGCCAGCAGTGACTCCCCAGGACTAGCGGGAGGGGACATTCAGTACTTC. The encoded protein is CASSDSPGLAGGDIQYF.

This clonotype was seen only a few times. CDR3: CASSSIAGSSYNEQFF. CDR3 DNA sequence: TGTGCCAGCAGCTCAATAGCGGGGAGCTCCTACAATGAGCAGTTCTTC. The chain couples TRBV7-2 to TRBJ2-1; 8 bases map to TRBD2. CDR1 is SGHTA, CDR2 FQGNSA, per germline. V lost 4 bases to trimming and J lost 0 bases; unmatched junction nucleotides: 5. This CDR3 is 16 amino acids long. The full variable domain, in which reference TRBV7-2 and TRBJ2-1 provide the parts outside the CDR3, is GAGVSQSPSNKVTEKGKDVELRCDPISGHTALYWYRQSLGQGLEFLIYFQGNSAPDKSGLPSDRFSAERTGGSVSTLTIQRTQQEDSAVYLCASSSIAGSSYNEQFFGPGTRLTVL.

The chain employs TRBV5-5 and TRBJ1-5; D is ambiguous. This CDR3 has 13 residues. The germline V and J ends were trimmed by 0 bases and 5 bases, with 6 bases remaining between them. Germline CDR1 and CDR2: SGHKS and YYEKEE (reference sequence). The CDR3 reads CASSLDYYQPQHF. The CDR3 coding sequence is TGTGCCAGCAGCTTGGATTATTATCAGCCCCAGCATTTT. Filled out from reference TRBV5-5 and TRBJ1-5, the complete variable domain reads DAGVTQSPTHLIKTRGQQVTLRCSPISGHKSVSWYQQVLGQGPQFIFQYYEKEERGRGNFPDRFSARQFPNYSSELNVNALLLGDSALYLCASSLDYYQPQHFGDGTRLSIL.

V and J are TRBV6-5 and TRBJ2-3, with 10 bases matching TRBD1. Germline V CDR1 and CDR2: MNHEY, SVGAGI. The CDR3 sequence is 14 residues long. V trimming: 6 bases; J trimming: 4 bases; junction bases outside the gene matches: 4. CDR3 sequence (DNA): TGTGCCAGCAGCATCGGGACAGGGGCAGATACGCAGTATTTT. Amino acid sequence: CASSIGTGADTQYF.

V is TRBV10-3 and J is TRBJ1-6, with 8 bases identical to TRBD1. V was clipped by 0 bases and J by 7 bases; unmatched bases: 8. The CDR3 is made up of 17 amino acids. Germline V lookup: CDR1 ENHRY, CDR2 SYGVKD. In DNA form, the CDR3 reads TGTGCCATCAGTGAGTCGGGGACAGGCGCGACCAATTCACCCCTCCACTTT. Translating gives CAISESGTGATNSPLHF.

This clonotype has only a few counts. The CDR3: CASSQVNGGSKNIQYF. CDR3 sequence (DNA): TGCGCCAGCAGCCAAGTAAACGGGGGATCCAAAAACATTCAGTACTTC. The V call is TRBV4-3, the J call TRBJ2-4, with D tentatively TRBD2 (6 bases). Germline assignment: CDR1 LGHNA and CDR2 YSLEER. The CDR3 runs 16 residues. V was clipped by 1 base and J by 2 bases, with 12 bases between them.

This sequence joins TRBV6-2 or TRBV6-3 and TRBJ1-2; D may be TRBD1 (5 bases). CDR3 length equals 16 residues. Trimming removed 5 bases from V and 6 bases from J, with 22 bases in between. Looked up from germline, CDR1 is MNHEY and CDR2 is SVGEGT. The DNA of the CDR3 is TGTGCCAGCAGTCCCCTCGTGGGACTCCAAGGCGATGGCTACACCTTC. Protein sequence: CASSPLVGLQGDGYTF.